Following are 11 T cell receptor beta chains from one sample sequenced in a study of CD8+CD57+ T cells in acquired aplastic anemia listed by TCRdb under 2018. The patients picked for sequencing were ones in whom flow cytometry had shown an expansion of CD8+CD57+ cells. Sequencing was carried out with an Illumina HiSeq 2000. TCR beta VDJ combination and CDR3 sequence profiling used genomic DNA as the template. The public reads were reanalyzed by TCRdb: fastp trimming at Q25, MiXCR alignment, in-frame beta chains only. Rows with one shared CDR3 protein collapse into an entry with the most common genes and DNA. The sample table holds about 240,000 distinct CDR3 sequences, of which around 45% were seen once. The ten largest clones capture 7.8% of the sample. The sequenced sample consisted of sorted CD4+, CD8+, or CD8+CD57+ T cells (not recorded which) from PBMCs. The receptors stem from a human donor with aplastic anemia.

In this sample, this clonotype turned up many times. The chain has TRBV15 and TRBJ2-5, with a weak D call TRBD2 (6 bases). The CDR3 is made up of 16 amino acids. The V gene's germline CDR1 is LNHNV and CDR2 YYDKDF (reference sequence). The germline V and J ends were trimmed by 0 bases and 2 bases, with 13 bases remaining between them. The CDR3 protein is CATSRDRRGLQETQYF. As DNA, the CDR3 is TGTGCCACCAGCAGAGATCGGCGGGGCCTTCAAGAGACCCAGTACTTC.

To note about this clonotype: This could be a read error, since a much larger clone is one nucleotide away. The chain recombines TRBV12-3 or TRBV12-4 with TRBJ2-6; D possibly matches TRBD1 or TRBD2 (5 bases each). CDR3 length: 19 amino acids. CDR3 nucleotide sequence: TGTGCCAGCATTCTTCACCTGGGGGATCTCGTCTCTGGGGCCAACGTCCTGGCTTTC. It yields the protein CASILHLGDLVSGANVLAF.

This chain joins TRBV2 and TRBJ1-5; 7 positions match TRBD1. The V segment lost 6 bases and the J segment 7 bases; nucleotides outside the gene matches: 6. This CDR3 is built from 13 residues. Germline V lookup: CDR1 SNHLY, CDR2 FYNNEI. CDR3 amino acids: CASRGTAQQPQHF. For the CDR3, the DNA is TGTGCCAGCAGGGGGACAGCCCAACAGCCCCAGCATTTT.

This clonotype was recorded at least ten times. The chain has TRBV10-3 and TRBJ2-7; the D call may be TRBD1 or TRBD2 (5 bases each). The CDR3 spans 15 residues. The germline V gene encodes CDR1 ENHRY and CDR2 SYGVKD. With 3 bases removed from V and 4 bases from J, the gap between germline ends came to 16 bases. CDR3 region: CAISDTTGTPYEQYF. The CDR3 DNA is TGTGCCATCAGTGACACAACCGGGACCCCTTACGAGCAGTACTTC.

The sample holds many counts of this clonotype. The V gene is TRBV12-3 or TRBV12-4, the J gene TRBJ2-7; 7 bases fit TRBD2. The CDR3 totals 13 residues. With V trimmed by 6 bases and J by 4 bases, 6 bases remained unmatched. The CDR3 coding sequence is TGTGCCAGCAGGGAAGCGGGACGTTACGAGCAGTACTTC. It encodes CASREAGRYEQYF.

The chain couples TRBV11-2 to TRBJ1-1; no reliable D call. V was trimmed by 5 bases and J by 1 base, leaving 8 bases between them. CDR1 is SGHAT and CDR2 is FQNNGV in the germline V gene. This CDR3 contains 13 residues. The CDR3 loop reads CASSPLTNTEAFF. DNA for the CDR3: TGTGCCAGCAGCCCCCTAACGAACACTGAAGCTTTCTTT. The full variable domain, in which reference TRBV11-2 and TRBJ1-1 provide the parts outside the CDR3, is EAGVAQSPRYKIIEKRQSVAFWCNPISGHATLYWYQQILGQGPKLLIQFQNNGVVDDSQLPKDRFSAERLKGVDSTLKIQPAKLEDSAVYLCASSPLTNTEAFFGQGTRLTVV.

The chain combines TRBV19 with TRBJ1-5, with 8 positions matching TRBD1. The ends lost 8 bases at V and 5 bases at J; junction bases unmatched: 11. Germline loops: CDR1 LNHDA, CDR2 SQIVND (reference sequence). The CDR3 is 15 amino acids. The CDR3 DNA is TGTGCCAGTGACGACAGGGGCGGGGGAGATCAGCCCCAGCATTTT. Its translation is CASDDRGGGDQPQHF.

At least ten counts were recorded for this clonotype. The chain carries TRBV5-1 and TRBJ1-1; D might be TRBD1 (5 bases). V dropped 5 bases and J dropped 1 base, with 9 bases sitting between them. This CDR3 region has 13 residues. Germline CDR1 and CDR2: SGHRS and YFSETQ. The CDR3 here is CASRQDQNTEAFF. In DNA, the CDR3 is TGCGCCAGCAGACAGGACCAGAACACTGAAGCTTTCTTT.

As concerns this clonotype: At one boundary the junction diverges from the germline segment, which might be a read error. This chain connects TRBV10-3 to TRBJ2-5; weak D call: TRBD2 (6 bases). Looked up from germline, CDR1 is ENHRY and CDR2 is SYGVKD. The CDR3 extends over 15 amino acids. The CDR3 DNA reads TGTGCCAGCAGTGACTCGACTAGTTGGGAAGAGACCCAGTACTTC. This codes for CASSDSTSWEETQYF.

CDR3 DNA sequence: TGTGCCAGCGGCTCGATAGCGGGGGGCACAGATACGCAGTATTTT. Translation gives CASGSIAGGTDTQYF. The chain recombines TRBV25-1 with TRBJ2-3; TRBD2 matches 9 bases. V dropped 8 bases and J dropped 1; count of bases not matched to a gene: 7. The CDR3 contains 15 residues. Germline-derived CDR1 and CDR2 are MGHDK and SYGVNS.

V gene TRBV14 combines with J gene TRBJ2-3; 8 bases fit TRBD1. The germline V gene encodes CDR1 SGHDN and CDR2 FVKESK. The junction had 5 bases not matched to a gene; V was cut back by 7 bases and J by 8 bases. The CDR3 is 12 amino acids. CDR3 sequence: CASTQGARTQYF. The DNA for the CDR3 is TGTGCCAGCACCCAGGGGGCCCGTACGCAGTATTTT.